These T cell receptor beta chains were read from a single sample in a study of cytomegalovirus exposure and HLA in healthy donors. TCRdb's copy holds only in-frame clones and misses some; the assay was immunoSEQ multiplex PCR. The data contain fewer than 120,000 clones, around 90% of them singletons. Sequencing used PBMCs. The receptors come from a woman under 30 in good health and CMV-seronegative. CDR3s include the opening cysteine and the closing phenylalanine or tryptophan. D genes are given only for firm matches. Clone size is shown for a subset of rows, as once, few, many or a class of expanded clone.

d_call clone_size j_call v_call cdr3_aa cdr3_nt
TRBD1 NA TRBJ1-3 TRBV18 CASSPPGTGAENTIYF TGTGCCAGCTCACCACCGGGGACAGGGGCTGAAAACACCATATATTTT
NA NA TRBJ2-3 TRBV29-1 CSVAGVLTDTQYF TGCAGCGTTGCGGGGGTCCTCACAGATACGCAGTATTTT
TRBD2 NA TRBJ2-7 TRBV7-2 CASSFYLATSGRAIRQYF TGTGCCAGCAGCTTCTATTTAGCGACTAGCGGGAGGGCCATACGGCAGTACTTC
TRBD1 NA TRBJ1-2 TRBV7-2 CASSSDRGGYGYTF TGTGCCAGCAGCTCCGACAGGGGAGGCTATGGCTACACCTTC
NA NA TRBJ2-7 TRBV19 CASSPGVYEQYF TGTGCCAGTAGTCCAGGGGTGTACGAGCAGTACTTC
NA NA TRBJ2-7 TRBV10-3 CAISEGQFSYEQYF TGTGCCATCAGTGAAGGACAGTTTTCCTACGAGCAGTACTTC
TRBD1 NA TRBJ1-2 TRBV28 CASSLAGQGGYGYTF TGTGCCAGCAGTTTGGCGGGACAGGGAGGCTATGGCTACACCTTC
NA NA TRBJ1-5 TRBV27 CASSLRGSVQPQHF TGTGCCAGCAGTTTACGGGGTAGCGTTCAGCCCCAGCATTTT
TRBD1 NA TRBJ1-6 TRBV27 CASSFGTGGIIYNSPLHF TGTGCCAGCAGTTTCGGGACAGGGGGAATAATCTATAATTCACCCCTCCACTTT
NA few TRBJ1-2 TRBV2 CASSVTGGYTF TGTGCCAGCAGTGTAACGGGGGGCTACACCTTC
NA NA TRBJ2-7 TRBV5-4 CASSTGLPYEQYF TGTGCCAGCAGTACGGGACTTCCATACGAGCAGTACTTC
TRBD1 NA TRBJ1-1 TRBV10-3 CAIRRQGSGATEAFF TGTGCCATCAGGCGACAGGGTTCAGGAGCCACTGAAGCTTTCTTT
NA NA TRBJ2-3 TRBV6-1 CASSERGRATDTQYF TGTGCCAGCAGTGAAAGAGGCAGGGCGACAGATACGCAGTATTTT
TRBD1 many TRBJ1-5 TRBV2 CASSEALPSLRGQRDQPQHF TGTGCCAGCAGTGAAGCGCTTCCTTCTTTAAGGGGGCAACGCGATCAGCCCCAGCATTTT
TRBD1 once TRBJ1-1 TRBV4-1 CASSPQGQRNTEAFF TGCGCCAGCAGCCCCCAGGGACAGCGGAACACTGAAGCTTTCTTT
NA NA TRBJ1-1 TRBV28 CASSFGGTEAFF TGTGCCAGCAGTTTCGGAGGGACTGAAGCTTTCTTT
NA NA TRBJ1-2 TRBV4-1 CASSQHGQRLFGYTF TGCGCCAGCAGCCAACACGGACAACGCCTATTTGGCTACACCTTC
TRBD1 NA TRBJ1-5 TRBV19 CAVRGQGIVQPQHF TGTGCCGTCCGGGGACAGGGGATCGTTCAGCCCCAGCATTTT
NA NA TRBJ2-3 TRBV4-3 CASSQGLGSDTQYF TGCGCCAGCAGCCAGGGTCTAGGATCAGATACGCAGTATTTT
NA NA TRBJ1-1 TRBV14 CASSQDVNDRRAFF TGTGCCAGCAGCCAAGATGTAAATGACCGGAGAGCTTTCTTT
TRBD1 NA TRBJ1-1 TRBV7-9 CASSLDRGKLEAFF TGTGCCAGCAGCTTGGACAGGGGCAAGCTTGAAGCTTTCTTT
TRBD1 NA TRBJ1-2 TRBV28 CASRGTGIGGSYGYTF TGTGCCAGCAGAGGGACAGGGATCGGAGGGAGCTATGGCTACACCTTC
TRBD2 NA TRBJ2-3 TRBV4-3 CASSQGTSGEASTDTQYF TGCGCCAGCAGCCAAGGGACTAGCGGAGAAGCTAGCACAGATACGCAGTATTTT
TRBD2 NA TRBJ2-3 TRBV5-1 CASCRLAGGTDTQYF TGCGCCAGCTGCCGGCTAGCGGGGGGGACAGATACGCAGTATTTT
TRBD1 NA TRBJ1-5 TRBV28 CASYPGQRNQPQHF TGTGCCAGCTATCCGGGACAGAGAAATCAGCCCCAGCATTTT
NA once TRBJ2-2 TRBV5-4 CAKSSQAGTGELFF TGTGCCAAAAGCTCCCAGGCGGGCACCGGGGAGCTGTTTTTT
TRBD1 NA TRBJ2-7 TRBV6-1 CASSGRQGVYEQYF TGTGCCAGCAGTGGTAGACAGGGGGTCTACGAGCAGTACTTC
NA NA TRBJ2-1 TRBV9 CASSPRTGSYNEQFF TGTGCCAGCAGCCCCCGTACAGGGTCCTACAATGAGCAGTTCTTC
TRBD1 NA TRBJ2-3 TRBV11-2 CARHRTGSTDTQYF TGTGCCAGGCATCGGACAGGGAGCACAGATACGCAGTATTTT
NA NA TRBJ1-2 TRBV9 CASSDGQKNYGYTF TGTGCCAGCAGCGATGGACAGAAGAACTATGGCTACACCTTC
TRBD1 NA TRBJ2-7 TRBV4-3 CASSQDRTGVYEQYF TGCGCCAGCAGCCAAGACAGGACAGGGGTGTACGAGCAGTACTTC
TRBD1 few TRBJ1-3 TRBV7-2 CASSQNQGASGNTIYF TGTGCCAGCAGCCAAAATCAGGGGGCGTCTGGAAACACCATATATTTT
NA NA TRBJ1-3 TRBV19 CASSHLSSGNTIYF TGTGCCAGTAGTCACCTTAGCTCTGGAAACACCATATATTTT
NA NA TRBJ2-3 TRBV29-1 CSVASRMAGLSTGDTQYF TGCAGCGTTGCCTCTAGGATGGCGGGACTTTCGACCGGGGATACGCAGTATTTT
NA NA TRBJ1-1 TRBV4-3 CASSQPGHRNTEAFF TGCGCCAGCAGCCAACCGGGACACCGGAACACTGAAGCTTTCTTT
NA NA TRBJ1-5 TRBV28 CASRLRNQPQHF TGTGCCAGCAGATTGAGAAATCAGCCCCAGCATTTT
NA NA TRBJ1-1 TRBV16 CASSQYGDTEAFF TGTGCCAGCAGCCAATACGGAGACACTGAAGCTTTCTTT
NA NA TRBJ2-1 TRBV5-1 CASSLEAGPPYNEQFF TGCGCCAGCAGCTTGGAGGCGGGACCCCCCTACAATGAGCAGTTCTTC
NA NA TRBJ1-1 TRBV7-4 CASSFEGTEAFF TGTGCCAGCAGCTTTGAGGGCACTGAAGCTTTCTTT
TRBD1 NA TRBJ2-6 TRBV5-6 CASSRDRGGANVLTF TGTGCCAGCAGCCGGGACAGGGGTGGGGCCAACGTCCTGACTTTC
TRBD1 NA TRBJ1-2 TRBV25-1 CASRDRGQGYTF TGTGCCAGCAGGGACAGGGGGCAGGGCTACACCTTC
NA NA TRBJ2-7 TRBV5-4 CASSLKLGRGYEQYF TGTGCCAGCAGCTTGAAATTGGGCAGGGGTTACGAGCAGTACTTC
NA NA TRBJ2-5 TRBV5-6 CASSLVERQETQYF TGTGCCAGCAGCTTGGTGGAGAGACAAGAGACCCAGTACTTC
TRBD2 NA TRBJ2-1 TRBV19 CASGTGLADNEQFF TGTGCCAGCGGGACGGGACTAGCGGACAATGAGCAGTTCTTC
TRBD2 NA TRBJ2-1 TRBV7-2 CASIGSGAYNEQFF TGTGCCAGCATCGGCAGCGGGGCCTACAATGAGCAGTTCTTC
NA NA TRBJ2-2 TRBV7-8 CASSLSEQGSGELFF TGTGCCAGCAGCTTATCGGAGCAGGGGTCCGGGGAGCTGTTTTTT
NA NA TRBJ2-1 TRBV7-3 CASSLDSDNEQFF TGTGCCAGCAGCTTAGATAGCGACAATGAGCAGTTCTTC
NA NA TRBJ2-7 TRBV4-2 CASSQDGRTTRYEQYF TGTGCCAGCAGCCAAGATGGGAGGACGACTCGCTACGAGCAGTACTTC
NA NA TRBJ1-5 TRBV12-5 CASGLGGDQPQHF TGTGCTAGTGGTTTGGGGGGGGATCAGCCCCAGCATTTT
NA NA TRBJ1-5 TRBV28 CASSPSGRGNQPQHF TGTGCCAGCAGCCCCTCCGGCAGGGGTAATCAGCCCCAGCATTTT
TRBD1 NA TRBJ2-7 TRBV11-3 CASSLVGTGTFNEQYF TGTGCCAGCAGCTTAGTAGGGACAGGGACGTTCAACGAGCAGTACTTC
NA NA TRBJ1-2 TRBV4-3 CASSHTGQNYGYTF TGCGCCAGCAGCCATACCGGACAGAACTATGGCTACACCTTC
NA NA TRBJ2-1 TRBV18 CASSPPIRGGNEQFF TGTGCCAGCTCACCACCAATTAGGGGGGGCAATGAGCAGTTCTTC
NA NA TRBJ2-2 TRBV7-8 CASSLPSPRELFF TGTGCCAGCAGCTTACCTAGTCCCCGGGAGCTGTTTTTT
TRBD2 once TRBJ2-1 TRBV30 CAWHSFPSGTSGGASSYNEQFF TGTGCCTGGCATTCCTTTCCTTCCGGGACTAGCGGGGGGGCCAGCTCCTACAATGAGCAGTTCTTC
TRBD2 NA TRBJ2-6 TRBV6-4 CASSGTGGPTGANVLTF TGTGCCAGCAGTGGTACGGGAGGGCCAACTGGGGCCAACGTCCTGACTTTC
TRBD2 NA TRBJ2-1 TRBV9 CASSVGQRGYNEQFF TGTGCCAGCAGCGTTGGCCAGCGGGGCTACAATGAGCAGTTCTTC